This T cell receptor (beta chain) comes out of a study of T cell changes during pregnancy in multiple sclerosis. From germline, CDR1 is LNHNV and CDR2 YYDKDF (reference sequence). This CDR3 contains 13 residues. V lost 9 bases to trimming and J lost 3 bases; unmatched junction nucleotides: 8. The repertoire was sequenced with immunoSEQ multiplex PCR; TCRdb's copy has only in-frame clones and lacks some. Of fewer than 45,000 clones listed, roughly 92% are singletons. This specimen consisted of CD4+ T cells from peripheral blood mononuclear cells, obtained in the first trimester of pregnancy. This receptor was obtained from a female donor with multiple sclerosis, enrolled in a pregnancy study. The chain recombines TRBV15 with TRBJ2-7; 7 bases are shared with TRBD1. The CDR3 bases are TGTGCCACGACAGGGCCGTCGGGCTACGAGCAGTACTTC. It translates to CATTGPSGYEQYF.